One sample yielded the 17 T cell receptor beta chains listed below, sequenced in a study of identical twins. TCRdb independently ran MiXCR on the 5' RACE reads; one entry per CDR3 protein. The sample lists 350,000 to 600,000 distinct CDR3 sequences; 12% to 15% were seen once. The sample was also reused in another study, on yellow fever vaccine responses in identical twins.

Sequences were obtained from CD4+ T cells sorted from blood. These receptors were collected from a woman between 18 and 29 years old in good health.

This clonotype was detected ten times or more. This sequence joins TRBV5-1 and TRBJ2-5; D remains unclear. CDR3 length equals 15 residues. V lost 0 bases and J 1 base, leaving 10 bases between the germline ends. Germline V gene sequence: CDR1 SGHRS, CDR2 YFSETQ. This CDR3 reads CASSLVANTQETQYF. The DNA for the CDR3 is TGCGCCAGCAGCTTGGTTGCTAACACCCAAGAGACCCAGTACTTC.

The rearrangement uses TRBV30 and TRBJ2-5; TRBD2 agrees at 7 bases. Germline V gene sequence: CDR1 GTSNPN, CDR2 SVGIG (reference sequence). This CDR3 region has 14 residues. J was trimmed by 3 bases and V by 4 bases; bases with no gene match: 8. CDR3 region: CAWTPATSEETQYF. The CDR3 DNA sequence: TGTGCCTGGACGCCGGCTACTAGCGAAGAGACCCAGTACTTC.

This clonotype was observed a handful of times. The chain couples TRBV29-1 to TRBJ1-1; possibly TRBD1 for D (5 bases). V gave up 4 bases and J gave up 4 bases, with 13 bases separating them. Germline CDR1 and CDR2: SQVTM and ANQGSEA. The CDR3 totals 13 residues. CDR3 coding DNA: TGCAGCGTTGCAGGGAGGGTGGGCACTGAAGCTTTCTTT. Protein: CSVAGRVGTEAFF.

The chain employs TRBV5-1 and TRBJ2-6, with D tentatively TRBD2 (5 bases). This CDR3 spans 18 amino acids. Germline CDR1 and CDR2: SGHRS and YFSETQ. The V end lost 4 bases, the J end lost 1 base, and 18 bases lay between the germline ends. This chain's CDR3 is CASSPRRGKESGANVLTF. The DNA of the CDR3 is TGCGCCAGCAGCCCCCGACGAGGGAAGGAGTCTGGGGCCAACGTCCTGACTTTC.

The chain carries TRBV20-1 and TRBJ2-7, with unresolved D. The CDR3 totals 11 residues. The germline CDR1 and CDR2 sequences are DFQATT and SNEGSKA (reference sequence). CDR3 loop: CSAPSSHEQYF. The CDR3, as DNA: TGCAGCGCTCCGAGCAGCCACGAGCAGTACTTC.

The table lists this clonotype with a few counts. The J gene is TRBJ2-2, the V gene TRBV5-6; 7 nucleotides agree with TRBD2. The CDR3 extends over 15 amino acids. Germline lookup yields CDR1 SGHDT and CDR2 YYEEEE. V was pared by 2 bases and J by 4 bases, with 5 bases of the junction left unmatched. In DNA, the CDR3 is TGTGCCAGCAGCTTTGCTTGGGGGGGCACCGGGGAGCTGTTTTTT. This sequence encodes CASSFAWGGTGELFF.

This clonotype was seen a handful of times. This chain connects TRBV29-1 to TRBJ2-6; no definite D call. The CDR3 has 12 amino acids. Germline V CDR1 and CDR2: SQVTM, ANQGSEA. With 7 bases removed from V and 2 bases from J, the gap between germline ends came to 6 bases. The CDR3 DNA sequence: TGCAGCGCAGACACTGGGGCCAACGTCCTGACTTTC. Translating gives CSADTGANVLTF.

The rearrangement links TRBV20-1 to TRBJ2-5, with 13 bases aligning to TRBD2. Germline loops: CDR1 DFQATT, CDR2 SNEGSKA (reference sequence). This CDR3 has 16 residues. V lost 3 bases to trimming and J lost 2 bases; unmatched junction nucleotides: 6. The CDR3 spells CSARATSGGTQETQYF. DNA of the CDR3: TGCAGTGCTAGGGCGACTAGCGGGGGGACTCAAGAGACCCAGTACTTC.

J is TRBJ2-5 and V is TRBV4-2; the D is unclear. Trimming took 1 base from V and 2 from J, leaving 5 bases between them. The CDR3 runs 13 residues. The germline gives CDR1 LGHNA, CDR2 YNFKEQ. In DNA form, the CDR3 reads TGTGCCAGCAGCCAAGTCTTGCAAGAGACCCAGTACTTC. It specifies CASSQVLQETQYF.

The genes are TRBV6-2 or TRBV6-3 and TRBJ1-2, with D possibly being TRBD1 (6 bases). The CDR3 has 13 amino acids. In germline, CDR1 is MNHEY, CDR2 SVGEGT. The V and J ends lost 0 bases and 11 bases respectively, with 13 bases between them. CDR3 nucleotide sequence: TGTGCCAGCAGTTACTCGAACAGGGCAGGATACACCTTC. Protein product: CASSYSNRAGYTF.

This clonotype was seen more than once but under ten times. V and J are TRBV20-1 and TRBJ2-3; tentative D call: TRBD2 (7 bases). The ends were cut back, 4 bases at V and 4 bases at J, with 15 bases in the middle. The CDR3 extends over 14 amino acids. Germline CDR1 and CDR2: DFQATT and SNEGSKA (reference sequence). The CDR3 loop reads CSAITGGQPDTQYF. In DNA, the CDR3 is TGCAGTGCTATCACGGGGGGCCAGCCAGATACGCAGTATTTT.

V gene TRBV9 combines with J gene TRBJ2-2; weak D call: TRBD2 (6 bases). This CDR3 comprises 17 residues. Per the germline V gene, CDR1 is SGDLS and CDR2 is YYNGEE. Between the trimmed V and J ends, which lost 0 bases and 5 bases, there was a span of 17 bases. The CDR3 DNA reads TGTGCCAGCAGCGTAGCTGGAGGGATGATAGGTACCGGGGAGCTGTTTTTT. Protein sequence: CASSVAGGMIGTGELFF.

This chain joins TRBV27 and TRBJ2-3, with TRBD2 matching over 14 bases. Germline V lookup: CDR1 MNHEY, CDR2 SMNVEV (reference sequence). The J segment lost 5 bases and the V segment lost 7 bases, leaving 8 bases of the junction unmatched. The CDR3 contains 16 residues. The CDR3 coding sequence is TGTGCCAGCATGCCGGGACTAGCGGGGGCGAGAGATACGCAGTATTTT. Residues: CASMPGLAGARDTQYF.

There are a few counts of this clonotype. The CDR3 region is CASSLAGHASQPQHF. For the CDR3, the DNA is TGTGCCAGCTCACTAGCTGGACATGCTAGTCAGCCCCAGCATTTT. The chain couples TRBV18 to TRBJ1-5, with a possible D match to TRBD1 (5 bases). V shed 4 bases and J shed 6 bases, with 16 bases lying between them. This CDR3 is 15 amino acids long. CDR1 and CDR2 (germline): KGHSH, LQKENI.

CDR3 loop: CASRIQGSGKLFF. The DNA for the CDR3 is TGTGCCAGCAGGATACAGGGTTCAGGGAAACTGTTTTTT. The V call is TRBV4-2, the J call TRBJ1-4, with D possibly TRBD1 on 6 matching bases. V was clipped by 6 bases and J by 11 bases, with 16 bases between them. CDR3 size: 13 residues. The germline CDR1 and CDR2 sequences are LGHNA and YNFKEQ.

This clonotype has a handful of counts. The CDR3 loop reads CASSLLSQGANPRHEKLFF. The CDR3 region has the DNA TGTGCCAGCAGTTTACTGTCACAGGGGGCGAACCCCCGGCACGAAAAACTGTTTTTT. The chain is built from TRBV12-3 or TRBV12-4 and TRBJ1-4; 9 bases match TRBD1. The CDR3 has 19 residues. V gave up 2 bases and J gave up 8 bases; unmatched junction bases: 18.

There are many counts of this clonotype. The chain links TRBV27 to TRBJ2-7; TRBD2 aligns across 10 bases. CDR3 length equals 14 residues. V lost 3 bases and J lost 3; bases outside the gene matches: 2. The germline V gene has CDR1 MNHEY and CDR2 SMNVEV (reference sequence). The CDR3 DNA is TGTGCCAGCAGTTTCTTAGCGGGAGGCTACGAGCAGTACTTC. Its protein product is CASSFLAGGYEQYF.